The T cell receptor (beta chain) described here comes from a study of T cells in Graves' hyperthyroidism and ophthalmopathy. This clonotype has a count of ten or more. Its antigen remains unidentified. Study-level results: Peripheral blood also featured most of the thyroid clonotypes expanded above 0.001. Ophthalmopathy cases were set apart from stable hyperthyroidism by a 13 V-J model.

Amplification yielded TCR beta CDR3 regions, with RNA transcripts as the source. HTBI primers were used for first-round RT-PCR of the TCR CDR3. TCRdb itself ran the multiplex PCR reads through MiXCR, one entry per CDR3 protein. The sample carries about 95,000 distinct CDR3 sequences, 40% recorded once. Stable Graves' hyperthyroidism meant no ophthalmopathy progression within 18 months. Germline V CDR1 and CDR2: ENHRY, SYGVKD. The CDR3 loop spans 12 amino acids. V was shortened by 2 bases and J by 6 bases, with 8 bases between the two germline ends. V and J are TRBV10-3 and TRBJ2-7, with D unresolved. Sequenced material: peripheral blood or thyroid tissue (not recorded which). This receptor was taken from a woman in her twenties or thirties with Graves' hyperthyroidism. In nucleotides, the CDR3 is TGTGCCATCAGTGAGGACGTTCTCGAGCAGTACTTC. It yields the protein CAISEDVLEQYF.